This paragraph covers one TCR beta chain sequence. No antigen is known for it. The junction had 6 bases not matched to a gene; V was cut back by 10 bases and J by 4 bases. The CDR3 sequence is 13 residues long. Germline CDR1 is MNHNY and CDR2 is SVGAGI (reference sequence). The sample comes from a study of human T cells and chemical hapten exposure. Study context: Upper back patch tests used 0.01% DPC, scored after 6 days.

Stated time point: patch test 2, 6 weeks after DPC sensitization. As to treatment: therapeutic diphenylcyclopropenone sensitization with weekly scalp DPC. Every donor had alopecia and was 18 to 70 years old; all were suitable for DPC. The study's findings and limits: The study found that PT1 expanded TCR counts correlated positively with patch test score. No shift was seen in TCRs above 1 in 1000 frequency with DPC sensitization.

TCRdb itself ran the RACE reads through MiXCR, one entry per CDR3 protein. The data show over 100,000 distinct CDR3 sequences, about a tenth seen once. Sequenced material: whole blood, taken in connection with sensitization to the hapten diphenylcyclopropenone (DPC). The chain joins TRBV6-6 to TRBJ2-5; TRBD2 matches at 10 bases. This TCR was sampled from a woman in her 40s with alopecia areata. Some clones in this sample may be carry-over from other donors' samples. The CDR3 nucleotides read TGTGCCACCCTGGTAGCGGGGGGAGAGACCCAGTACTTC. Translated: CATLVAGGETQYF.